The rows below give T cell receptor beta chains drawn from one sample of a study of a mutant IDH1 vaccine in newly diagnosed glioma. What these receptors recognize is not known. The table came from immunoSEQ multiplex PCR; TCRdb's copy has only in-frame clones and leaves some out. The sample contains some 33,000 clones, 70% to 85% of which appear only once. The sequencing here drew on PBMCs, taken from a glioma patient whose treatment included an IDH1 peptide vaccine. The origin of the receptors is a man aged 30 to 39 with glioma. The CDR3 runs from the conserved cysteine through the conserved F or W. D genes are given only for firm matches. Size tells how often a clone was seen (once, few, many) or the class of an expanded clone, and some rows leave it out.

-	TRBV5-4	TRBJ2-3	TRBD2	TGTGCCAGCACCCGGGCGGGAGAGGGCACAGATACGCAGTATTTT	CASTRAGEGTDTQYF
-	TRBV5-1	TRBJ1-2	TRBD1	TGCGCCAGCAGCCAAGGACAGGGAGACTATGGCTACACCTTC	CASSQGQGDYGYTF
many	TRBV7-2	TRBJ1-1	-	TGTGCCAGCAGCGGGAGGACGGACGAGCTGTTCTTT	CASSGRTDELFF
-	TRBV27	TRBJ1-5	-	TGTGCCAGCAGAAGGGACGGTTATCAGCCCCAGCATTTT	CASRRDGYQPQHF
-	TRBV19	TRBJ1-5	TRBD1	TGTGCCAGTAGTAACACAGGGGGCAATCAGCCCCAGCATTTT	CASSNTGGNQPQHF
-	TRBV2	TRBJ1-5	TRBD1	TGTGCCAGCAGCGACCCCGACAGGGATCAGCCCCAGCATTTT	CASSDPDRDQPQHF
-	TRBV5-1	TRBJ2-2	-	TGCGCCAGCAGCTCCAACACCGGGGAGCTGTTTTTT	CASSSNTGELFF
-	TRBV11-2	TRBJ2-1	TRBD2	TGTGCCAGCAGCCCCGTCGCGGGAGGGGATGAGCAGTTCTTC	CASSPVAGGDEQFF
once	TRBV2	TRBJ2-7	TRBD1	TGTGCCAGCCCCAGGACAGGGAACACCTACGAGCAGTACTTC	CASPRTGNTYEQYF
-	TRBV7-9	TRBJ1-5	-	TGTGCCAGCAGCTTAGTACGAGGGGCTAGCAATCAGCCCCAGCATTTT	CASSLVRGASNQPQHF
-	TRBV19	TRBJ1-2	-	TGTGCCAGTAAAAGTGGCGGCTACACCTTC	CASKSGGYTF
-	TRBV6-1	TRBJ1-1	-	TGTGCCAGCAGTGAAACTACAGGAGTGAACACTGAAGCTTTCTTT	CASSETTGVNTEAFF
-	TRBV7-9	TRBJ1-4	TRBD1	TGTGCCAGCAGCTTAGCTGGGACAGGGGAAGAAAAACTGTTTTTT	CASSLAGTGEEKLFF
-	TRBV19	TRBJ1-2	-	TGTGCCAGTAGTACCGCCGGGCTTAACTATGGCTACACCTTC	CASSTAGLNYGYTF
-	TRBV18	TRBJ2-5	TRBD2	TGTGCCAGCTCCCCACCGAGGGAGGGCCTCGAGACCCAGTACTTC	CASSPPREGLETQYF
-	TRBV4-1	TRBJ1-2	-	TGCGCCAGCAGCCAGGAACCAACCTCCGCCTGGGGCTACACCTTC	CASSQEPTSAWGYTF
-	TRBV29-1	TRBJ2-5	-	TGCAGCGTCCTTAGGGAGACCCAGTACTTC	CSVLRETQYF
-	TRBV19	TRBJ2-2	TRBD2	TGTGCCAGTAATCCCGGTGGGGGGGCCGGGGAGCTGTTTTTT	CASNPGGGAGELFF
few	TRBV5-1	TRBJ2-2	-	TGCGCCAGCAGCGCAGGACTTTACACCGGGGAGCTGTTTTTT	CASSAGLYTGELFF
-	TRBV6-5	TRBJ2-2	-	TGTGCCAGCAGTTACTATCGACCCACCGGGGAGCTGTTTTTT	CASSYYRPTGELFF